This is a list of T cell receptor beta chains from one sample in a study of neurological immune-mediated disorders. In TCRdb, the 5' RACE reads were re-called with MiXCR into one record per CDR3 protein. The table has approximately 58,000 distinct CDR3 sequences, about 10% seen once. Sequencing was done on a sample of PBMCs. The source is a man aged 60 to 69 in good health. The CDR3 runs from the conserved cysteine through the conserved F or W. The order of the fields is J gene, D gene, clone size, V gene, CDR3 protein, CDR3 DNA. A D gene is named only where the DNA matches it firmly. The size field is filled for only some rows; it gives once, few, many or a size class.

TRBJ1-5,TRBD1,few,TRBV12-3/TRBV12-4,CASRPGTGYSNQPQHF,TGTGCCAGCAGACCGGGGACAGGGTACTCTAATCAGCCCCAGCATTTT
TRBJ1-2,.,many,TRBV7-8,CASSLAARYGYTF,TGTGCCAGCAGCTTAGCCGCCCGCTATGGCTACACCTTC
TRBJ1-2,.,many,TRBV12-3/TRBV12-4,CASGIDLLYGYTF,TGTGCCAGCGGGATAGACCTCCTTTATGGCTACACCTTC
TRBJ2-1,TRBD2,.,TRBV5-4,CASSFRRLAVSYNEQFF,TGTGCCAGCAGCTTTCGTCGACTAGCGGTTTCCTACAATGAGCAGTTCTTC
TRBJ1-5,TRBD1,many,TRBV6-2/TRBV6-3,CASTGQGGYQPQHF,TGTGCCAGCACCGGACAGGGCGGCTATCAGCCCCAGCATTTT
TRBJ2-7,TRBD2,many,TRBV20-1,CSARGSGGLTYEQYF,TGCAGTGCCAGAGGTAGCGGGGGACTAACCTACGAGCAGTACTTC
TRBJ2-7,.,many,TRBV5-6,CASSTPDSSYEQYF,TGTGCCAGCAGCACCCCGGACAGTTCGTACGAGCAGTACTTC
TRBJ2-4,.,.,TRBV29-1,CSVTDVDIQYF,TGCAGCGTTACGGACGTGGACATTCAGTACTTC
TRBJ1-2,TRBD1,.,TRBV9,CASSASLTGDGYTF,TGTGCCAGCAGCGCGAGTTTAACAGGGGACGGCTACACCTTC
TRBJ2-7,.,many,TRBV20-1,CSAPIGPEFYEQYF,TGCAGTGCACCAATCGGACCCGAGTTCTACGAGCAGTACTTC
TRBJ1-4,TRBD1,.,TRBV5-1,CASSLSGQTTNEKLFF,TGCGCCAGCAGCTTGTCGGGACAGACAACTAATGAAAAACTGTTTTTT
TRBJ2-7,.,many,TRBV7-2,CASSLVRGAYEQYF,TGTGCCAGCAGCTTAGTAAGGGGGGCCTACGAGCAGTACTTC
TRBJ1-5,.,many,TRBV2,CASSEVGSNQPQHF,TGTGCCAGCAGTGAAGTTGGTAGCAATCAGCCCCAGCATTTT
TRBJ1-5,.,many,TRBV5-1,CASSLGNSNQPQHF,TGCGCCAGCAGCTTAGGGAATAGCAATCAGCCCCAGCATTTT
TRBJ1-1,.,many,TRBV20-1,CSARKGQSNTEAFF,TGCAGTGCTAGAAAAGGACAGTCGAACACTGAAGCTTTCTTT
TRBJ2-1,.,once,TRBV7-2,CASRHRLGGGNNEQFF,TGTGCCAGCAGGCACCGCCTGGGGGGAGGAAACAATGAGCAGTTCTTC
TRBJ1-1,TRBD1,many,TRBV20-1,CSAPLSDRVQAFF,TGCAGTGCTCCGCTCTCGGACAGGGTACAAGCTTTCTTT
TRBJ2-7,.,many,TRBV6-2/TRBV6-3,CASRDGSSYEQYF,TGTGCCAGCCGGGACGGGAGCTCCTACGAGCAGTACTTC
TRBJ2-1,.,many,TRBV6-2/TRBV6-3,CASTRGRTYNEQFF,TGTGCCAGCACCCGGGGGCGGACCTACAATGAGCAGTTCTTC
TRBJ2-1,.,many,TRBV7-8,CASSLGESFYNEQFF,TGTGCCAGCAGCTTAGGAGAGTCGTTTTACAATGAGCAGTTCTTC
TRBJ2-1,TRBD1,many,TRBV20-1,CSAISGTGGNEQFF,TGCAGTGCTATTTCCGGGACAGGGGGCAATGAGCAGTTCTTC
TRBJ1-5,.,.,TRBV5-1,CASSFGQPNQPQHF,TGCGCCAGCAGCTTTGGGCAGCCCAATCAGCCCCAGCATTTT